These 23 T cell receptor beta chains were sequenced from one sample in a study of blood T cell repertoires in COVID-19. Repertoires were generated with immunoSEQ multiplex PCR, while TCRdb's copy carries only in-frame clones and drops some. The data contain approximately 57,000 clones, about 83% of them singletons. The specimen sequenced was peripheral blood. These receptors originate from a man aged 50 to 60 with acute or convalescent COVID-19.

This chain uses TRBV6-5 with TRBJ1-5; 7 bases are a match to TRBD1. The CDR3 sequence is 15 residues long. Germline lookup yields CDR1 MNHEY and CDR2 SVGAGI. The V segment lost 0 bases and the J segment 4 bases; nucleotides outside the gene matches: 3. The CDR3 region has the DNA TGTGCCAGCAGTTACTCGGGCAGGGGGAATCAGCCCCAGCATTTT. It codes for CASSYSGRGNQPQHF.

The V call is TRBV9, the J call TRBJ2-3; TRBD2 is a possible D gene (5 bases). CDR3 size: 14 residues. V was trimmed by 6 bases and J by 5 bases, leaving 16 bases between them. The germline V gene has CDR1 SGDLS and CDR2 YYNGEE. CDR3 sequence: CASNGVEAVDTQYF. For the CDR3, the DNA is TGTGCCAGCAACGGGGTTGAAGCTGTAGATACGCAGTATTTT.

This clone appeared a few times. The rearrangement links TRBV7-9 to TRBJ1-5, with D possibly being TRBD1 (6 bases). Trimming took off 5 bases at V and 3 bases at J, with 17 bases between the two ends. This CDR3 comprises 16 residues. Germline V gene lookup returns CDR1 SEHNR and CDR2 FQNEAQ (reference sequence). The CDR3 reads CASSNSRGSVNQPQHF. DNA of the CDR3: TGTGCCAGCAGCAACTCCAGGGGAAGCGTCAATCAGCCCCAGCATTTT.

This chain connects TRBV10-2 to TRBJ2-2; the match to TRBD2 covers 9 bases. CDR1 is WSHSY, CDR2 SAAADI, per germline. The CDR3 totals 14 residues. With 8 bases clipped from V and 3 bases from J, the junction kept 4 bases outside the gene matches. CDR3 nucleotides: TGCGCCAGCGGGAGCGGGGGGCACACCGGGGAGCTGTTTTTT. It yields the protein CASGSGGHTGELFF.

The V and J genes are TRBV18 and TRBJ1-1, with 8 bases matching TRBD1. CDR3 length equals 13 residues. Germline V lookup: CDR1 KGHSH, CDR2 LQKENI. The V gene end was trimmed by 5 bases and the J gene end by 3 bases; junction bases not matched to a gene: 2. The CDR3 region is CASSSTGDTEAFF. The CDR3 DNA reads as TGTGCCAGCTCATCGACAGGGGACACTGAAGCTTTCTTT.

The V and J genes are TRBV5-1 and TRBJ1-4; 9 bases are a match to TRBD1. Unmatched junction bases numbered 6, after V lost 1 base and J lost 8 bases. The germline CDR1 and CDR2 sequences are SGHRS and YFSETQ. CDR3 size: 15 residues. In DNA, the CDR3 is TGCGCCAGCAGCTTGCTACAGGGGGCTGGGGAAAAACTGTTTTTT. Its translation: CASSLLQGAGEKLFF. Variable domain in full (rest from reference TRBV5-1 and TRBJ1-4): KAGVTQTPRYLIKTRGQQVTLSCSPISGHRSVSWYQQTPGQGLQFLFEYFSETQRNKGNFPGRFSGRQFSNSRSEMNVSTLELGDSALYLCASSLLQGAGEKLFFGSGTQLSVL.

The chain employs TRBV6-5 and TRBJ2-5, with D perhaps matching TRBD2 (7 bases). Trimming cost V 8 bases and J 4 bases, with 17 bases left between them. Germline CDR1 and CDR2: MNHEY and SVGAGI. The CDR3 consists of 14 residues. The CDR3, as DNA: TGTGCCAGCCTACAAGGGGGGGCGGGAGAGACCCAGTACTTC. It translates to CASLQGGAGETQYF.

This clone came up once. The chain is built from TRBV4-1 and TRBJ2-7, with D perhaps TRBD1 (5 bases). V dropped 4 bases and J dropped 4 bases, with 14 bases sitting between them. Germline assignment: CDR1 MGHRA and CDR2 YSYEKL. The CDR3 runs 14 residues. The CDR3 here is CASSRDSLNYEQYF. The CDR3 DNA reads TGCGCCAGCAGCCGCGACAGTCTCAATTACGAGCAGTACTTC.

This clone turned up a few times. The chain links TRBV7-9 to TRBJ1-5; no clear D. Germline CDR1 reads SEHNR; CDR2 reads FQNEAQ (reference sequence). CDR3 size: 13 residues. The V end lost 1 base, the J end lost 4 bases, and 5 bases lay between the germline ends. The CDR3 reads CASSLEENQPQHF. The CDR3 region has the DNA TGTGCCAGCAGCTTAGAGGAGAATCAGCCCCAGCATTTT.

This clone has just a few counts. The chain uses TRBV28 and TRBJ2-4, with D tentatively TRBD1 (6 bases). Trimming removed 5 bases from V and 6 bases from J, with 11 bases in between. Germline loops: CDR1 MDHEN, CDR2 SYDVKM. The CDR3 runs 13 residues. The CDR3 nucleotides read TGTGCCAGCAGTCCCCTGACAGGAAACATTCAGTACTTC. It translates to CASSPLTGNIQYF.

The J gene is TRBJ2-1, the V gene TRBV27, with 12 bases aligning to TRBD2. Trimming at V came to 4 bases and at J to 6 bases, leaving 10 bases not matched to a gene. The CDR3 is 17 amino acids. Germline CDR1 MNHEY, CDR2 SMNVEV (reference sequence). This CDR3 is CASSYYALAGGRNEQFF. The DNA of the CDR3 is TGTGCCAGCAGTTACTATGCTCTAGCGGGGGGGCGCAATGAGCAGTTCTTC.

The V call is TRBV27, the J call TRBJ1-1; 9 bases are a match to TRBD1. CDR1 and CDR2 from the germline V gene are MNHEY and SMNVEV (reference sequence). Germline trimming cut 0 bases from V and 5 bases from J; bases unmatched to any gene: 4. The CDR3 covers 15 residues. The CDR3 here is CASSLSTGGFTEAFF. The CDR3 DNA is TGTGCCAGCAGTTTATCTACAGGGGGCTTTACTGAAGCTTTCTTT.

This clone has a single count. The chain is built from TRBV27 and TRBJ2-7; 7 bases map to TRBD1. Germline lookup yields CDR1 MNHEY and CDR2 SMNVEV (reference sequence). With V trimmed by 1 base and J by 4 bases, 4 bases remained unmatched. The CDR3 totals 14 residues. As DNA, the CDR3 is TGTGCCAGCAGTTTATACAGGGGTTTTTACGAGCAGTACTTC. As protein: CASSLYRGFYEQYF.

CDR3: CASSQGTGIFGQYF. CDR3 nucleotides: TGTGCCAGCAGCCAAGGGACGGGGATATTCGGGCAGTACTTC. This chain uses TRBV14 with TRBJ2-7; D perhaps matches TRBD2 (5 bases). Germline-derived CDR1 and CDR2 are SGHDN and FVKESK. This CDR3 region has 14 residues. The ends were cut back, 1 base at V and 9 bases at J, with 16 bases in the middle.

This clone came up once. The chain carries TRBV5-4 and TRBJ2-5; the D is unclear. This CDR3 is 15 amino acids long. Per germline, CDR1 SGHNT and CDR2 YYREEE (reference sequence). The V and J ends lost 0 bases and 1 base respectively, with 10 bases between them. The chain's CDR3 is CASSLGLAFQETQYF. The CDR3 bases are TGTGCCAGCAGCTTGGGATTGGCTTTCCAAGAGACCCAGTACTTC.

The chain joins TRBV11-2 to TRBJ2-7; D might be TRBD2 (6 bases). The germline CDR1 and CDR2 sequences are SGHAT and FQNNGV. V was pared by 6 bases and J by 3 bases, with 12 bases between. There are 13 residues in the CDR3. CDR3 protein: CASRGDFIYEQYF. CDR3 coding DNA: TGTGCCAGCAGGGGGGACTTTATCTACGAGCAGTACTTC.

The gene calls are TRBV7-3 and TRBJ2-3, with 7 positions matching TRBD2. The CDR3 sequence is 17 residues long. Germline CDR1 reads SGHTA; CDR2 reads FQGTGA. V lost 2 bases and J lost 1; bases outside the gene matches: 9. CDR3 sequence reads: CASSLVGGPQGTDTQYF. The CDR3 DNA follows: TGTGCCAGCAGCTTAGTGGGAGGGCCTCAGGGCACAGATACGCAGTATTTT. The full variable domain, rest sourced from reference TRBV7-3 and TRBJ2-3, is GAGVSQTPSNKVTEKGKYVELRCDPISGHTALYWYRQSLGQGPEFLIYFQGTGAADDSGLPNDRFFAVRPEGSVSTLKIQRTERGDSAVYLCASSLVGGPQGTDTQYFGPGTRLTVL.

The chain recombines TRBV11-2 with TRBJ2-3; weak D call: TRBD2 (6 bases). Germline values: CDR1 SGHAT, CDR2 FQNNGV. CDR3 length: 17 amino acids. Trimming took 5 bases from V and 3 from J, leaving 21 bases between them. DNA of the CDR3: TGTGCCAGCAGCCCCAATGCCCCCACCGGGGGTACAGATACGCAGTATTTT. Translated: CASSPNAPTGGTDTQYF.

V is TRBV11-3 and J is TRBJ1-1; D gene uncertain. Germline lookup yields CDR1 SGHNT and CDR2 YENEEA. The CDR3 length is 16 residues. V was clipped by 2 bases and J by 0 bases, with 13 bases between them. CDR3 amino acids: CASSLSGTRMNTEAFF. For the CDR3, the DNA is TGTGCCAGCAGCTTAAGCGGTACACGCATGAACACTGAAGCTTTCTTT.

The chain has TRBV24-1 and TRBJ2-2; 9 nucleotides match TRBD1. The germline CDR1 and CDR2 sequences are KGHDR and SFDVKD. This CDR3 spans 17 amino acids. Trimming at V came to 1 base and at J to 6 bases, leaving 8 bases not matched to a gene. CDR3 protein: CATSDFPRTGVSGELFF. Written as DNA, the CDR3 is TGTGCCACCAGTGATTTCCCCCGGACAGGGGTCTCCGGGGAGCTGTTTTTT.

The chain employs TRBV5-1 and TRBJ2-5, with a weak D call TRBD1 (6 bases). Deletions cut 4 bases from V and 4 bases from J, with 11 bases between. Germline V gene lookup returns CDR1 SGHRS and CDR2 YFSETQ. The CDR3 contains 13 residues. This CDR3 reads CASSQSRGETQYF. The CDR3 DNA sequence: TGCGCCAGCAGCCAGAGCAGGGGAGAGACCCAGTACTTC. Full variable domain (rest looked up from reference TRBV5-1 and TRBJ2-5): KAGVTQTPRYLIKTRGQQVTLSCSPISGHRSVSWYQQTPGQGLQFLFEYFSETQRNKGNFPGRFSGRQFSNSRSEMNVSTLELGDSALYLCASSQSRGETQYFGPGTRLLVL.

The V and J genes are TRBV19 and TRBJ2-6, with D unclear. V lost 6 bases and J 2 bases, leaving 5 bases between the germline ends. The CDR3 consists of 13 residues. CDR1 is LNHDA and CDR2 is SQIVND in the germline V gene (reference sequence). The CDR3 bases are TGTGCCAGTAGCGGTACTGGGGCCAACGTCCTGACTTTC. Its protein product is CASSGTGANVLTF.

The V gene is TRBV5-1, the J gene TRBJ1-1; 10 bases are shared with TRBD1. The CDR3 is 16 amino acids. Germline CDR1 and CDR2: SGHRS and YFSETQ. Germline trimming cut 2 bases from V and 1 base from J; bases unmatched to any gene: 5. DNA of the CDR3: TGCGCCAGCAGCTTCTTCGGACAGGGGGGGAACACTGAAGCTTTCTTT. Its protein is CASSFFGQGGNTEAFF.